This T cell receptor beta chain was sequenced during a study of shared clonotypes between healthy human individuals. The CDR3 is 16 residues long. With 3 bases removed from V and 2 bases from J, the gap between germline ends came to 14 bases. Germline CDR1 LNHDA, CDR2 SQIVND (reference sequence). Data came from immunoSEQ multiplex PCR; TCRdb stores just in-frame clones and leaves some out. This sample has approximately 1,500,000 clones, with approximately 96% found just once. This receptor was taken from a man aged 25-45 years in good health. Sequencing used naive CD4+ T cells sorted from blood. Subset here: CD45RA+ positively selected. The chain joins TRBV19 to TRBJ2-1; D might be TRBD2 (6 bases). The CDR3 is CASSIEGGRPYNEQFF. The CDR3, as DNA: TGTGCCAGTAGTATTGAAGGAGGGCGCCCCTACAATGAGCAGTTCTTC.